A selection of T cell receptor beta chains follows, all from one sample in a study of T cell responses to AZD1222 COVID-19 vaccine. Profiling relied on immunoSEQ multiplex PCR, and the TCRdb table lists in-frame clones only, not all of them. The data contain about 180,000 clones, 75% to 95% of them seen just once; the ten biggest clones take up 2.5% to 3%. The specimen was peripheral blood, collected on day 0 of AZD1222 vaccination. These receptors came from an adult in good health. Both conserved end residues are part of each CDR3. A D gene is named only where the DNA matches it firmly.

TRBV5-1	TRBJ1-5	NA	TGCGCCAGCAGCTTGGATGGGGGCAATCAGCCCCAGCATTTT	CASSLDGGNQPQHF
TRBV6-4	TRBJ2-3	TRBD2	TGTGCCAGCAGCCTCGGGACTAGCGGGGGTTACACAGATACGCAGTATTTT	CASSLGTSGGYTDTQYF
TRBV5-1	TRBJ1-4	TRBD1	TGCGCCAGCAGCGTCTCTAGGGGGCGCCATGAAAAACTGTTTTTT	CASSVSRGRHEKLFF
TRBV2	TRBJ1-2	NA	TGTGCCAGCAGTTACTCCCCCGAAGGCTACACCTTC	CASSYSPEGYTF
TRBV9	TRBJ2-1	TRBD2	TGTGCCAGCAGCCCTCGGACTAGCGGGGGTAGCTCCTACAATGAGCAGTTCTTC	CASSPRTSGGSSYNEQFF
TRBV30	TRBJ1-2	TRBD1	TGTGCCTGGAGTGGGGACAGTTACTATGGCTACACCTTC	CAWSGDSYYGYTF
TRBV19	TRBJ2-7	NA	TGTGCCAGTAGTATGGGGCCGGGCTACGAGCAGTACTTC	CASSMGPGYEQYF
TRBV24-1	TRBJ2-3	NA	TGTGCCACCAGTGATTTAATAGATACGCAGTATTTT	CATSDLIDTQYF
TRBV9	TRBJ1-2	NA	TGTGCCAGCATGGGGGGCCCTATGAATAACTATGGCTACACCTTC	CASMGGPMNNYGYTF
TRBV11-3	TRBJ2-1	TRBD2	TGTGCCAGCAGCCCTAGCGGGGGGTCCTACAATGAGCAGTTCTTC	CASSPSGGSYNEQFF
TRBV12-5	TRBJ1-5	TRBD1	TGTGCTAGTGGTGCCGGGACAGGGGGGCAGCCCCAGCATTTT	CASGAGTGGQPQHF
TRBV5-5	TRBJ2-7	NA	TGTGCCAGCAGCTTGGAGCCCGGATCCCACGAGCAGTACTTC	CASSLEPGSHEQYF
TRBV19	TRBJ2-2	NA	TGTGCCAGTAGCTCAAAACGGACCGCCGGGGAGCTGTTTTTT	CASSSKRTAGELFF
TRBV9	TRBJ2-3	NA	TGTGCCAGCAGCCCGAGAGGGGGGCGACCGGCGGGGACAGATACGCAGTATTTT	CASSPRGGRPAGTDTQYF
TRBV6-2/TRBV6-3	TRBJ1-1	NA	TGTGCCAGCAGTTACCCTCAGGGGCAACCCGGGGCTGAAGCTTTCTTT	CASSYPQGQPGAEAFF